This T cell receptor beta chain stems from a study of human T cells and chemical hapten exposure. This clonotype has a count of ten or more. The time point here: patch test 3, about 24 weeks after DPC sensitization. Treatment indicated: therapeutic diphenylcyclopropenone sensitization with weekly scalp DPC. A single record per CDR3 protein comes from TCRdb applying MiXCR to the RACE reads. The sample contains about 82,000 distinct CDR3 sequences, roughly 13% of which appear only once. The CDR3 totals 15 residues. Germline loops: CDR1 MNHNS, CDR2 SASEGT. Trimming pared 8 bases from V and 4 bases from J, leaving 21 bases between.

The clonotype was recovered from a woman aged 50 to 60 with alopecia areata. Some clones in this sample may be carry-over from other donors' samples. The sequencing used whole blood, collected in connection with sensitization to the hapten diphenylcyclopropenone (DPC). The chain uses TRBV6-1 and TRBJ2-7, with D perhaps TRBD1 (6 bases). The CDR3 sequence: CASVKGEKRAYEQYF. CDR3 DNA: TGTGCCAGCGTAAAGGGGGAGAAGAGGGCTTACGAGCAGTACTTC.